This T cell receptor (beta chain) was captured in a study of shared clonotypes between healthy human individuals. Sequenced by immunoSEQ multiplex PCR; TCRdb stores in-frame clones only, minus some. Among over 700,000 clones listed, 55% to 80% were seen once. Trimming removed 1 base from V and 11 bases from J, with 8 bases in between. CDR3 length equals 11 residues. Germline lookup yields CDR1 MNHEY and CDR2 SVGAGI. This receptor was taken from a woman under 40 in good health. The chain combines TRBV6-5 with TRBJ1-1, with TRBD1 as a possible D gene (5 bases). The specimen sequenced was memory CD4+ T cells sorted from blood. Subset noted: CD45RA-negative fraction. CDR3 in DNA: TGTGCCAGCAGTTACTGGGGCGGTGCTTTCTTT. Its protein product is CASSYWGGAFF.